Following are 28 T cell receptor beta chains from one sample sequenced in a study of cytomegalovirus exposure and HLA in healthy donors. Some clones are missing from TCRdb's copy, which holds only in-frame ones; the method was immunoSEQ multiplex PCR. The table shows 260,000 or so clones, with approximately 87% occurring only once. Source material: PBMCs. The receptors derive from a man aged 18 to 29 in good health and CMV-seronegative.

The rearrangement links TRBV6-5 to TRBJ2-3, with 7 bases lining up with TRBD2. V lost 2 bases and J lost 6; bases outside the gene matches: 8. Germline CDR1 reads MNHEY; CDR2 reads SVGAGI. The CDR3 is made up of 15 amino acids. Here the CDR3 DNA reads TGTGCCAGCAGTTACGGGGGAGGGCCATTCGATACGCAGTATTTT. Translation: CASSYGGGPFDTQYF.

The chain links TRBV7-8 to TRBJ1-3, with D maybe TRBD1 (6 bases). Deletions cut 8 bases from V and 6 bases from J, with 17 bases between. Germline V gives CDR1 SGHVS, CDR2 FQNEAQ. The CDR3 loop spans 14 amino acids. CDR3 residues: CASQDGGRLNTIYF. DNA of the CDR3: TGTGCCAGCCAGGACGGGGGGCGTTTAAACACCATATATTTT.

The chain links TRBV4-3 to TRBJ1-4; D is undetermined. This CDR3 region has 18 residues. Looked up from germline, CDR1 is LGHNA and CDR2 is YSLEER. V shed 0 bases and J shed 0 bases, with 14 bases lying between them. CDR3 residues: CASSQDASPLATNEKLFF. DNA of the CDR3: TGCGCCAGCAGCCAAGATGCCAGTCCATTGGCAACTAATGAAAAACTGTTTTTT.

For the CDR3, the DNA is TGCGCCAGCAGCCACCCCGGGACAGATACCTACGAGCAGTACTTC. This sequence encodes CASSHPGTDTYEQYF. The gene calls are TRBV4-1 and TRBJ2-7; 7 bases line up with TRBD1. The germline gives CDR1 MGHRA, CDR2 YSYEKL. The CDR3 has 15 amino acids. The J segment lost 2 bases and the V segment lost 3 bases, leaving 7 bases of the junction unmatched.

Only a few counts were recorded for this clone. V gene TRBV5-4 combines with J gene TRBJ2-2, with 7 nucleotides matching TRBD1. V trimming: 5 bases; J trimming: 1 base; junction bases outside the gene matches: 2. Looked up from germline, CDR1 is SGHNT and CDR2 is YYREEE (reference sequence). The CDR3 covers 14 residues. For the CDR3, the DNA is TGTGCCAGCAGTCGGACAGGGAACACCGGGGAGCTGTTTTTT. Residues: CASSRTGNTGELFF. Complete variable domain (other parts from reference TRBV5-4 and TRBJ2-2): ETGVTQSPTHLIKTRGQQVTLRCSSQSGHNTVSWYQQALGQGPQFIFQYYREEENGRGNFPPRFSGLQFPNYSSELNVNALELDDSALYLCASSRTGNTGELFFGEGSRLTVL.

This clone was counted a few times. This chain links TRBV5-6 with TRBJ1-4; D is unresolved. Germline V lookup: CDR1 SGHDT, CDR2 YYEEEE. The V end lost 4 bases, the J end lost 4 bases, and 5 bases lay between the germline ends. The CDR3 runs 12 residues. In DNA form, the CDR3 reads TGTGCCAGCAGCCTCCTTAATGAAAAACTGTTTTTT. It is translated as CASSLLNEKLFF.

J is TRBJ1-6 and V is TRBV19, with 10 positions matching TRBD1. The CDR3 is 15 amino acids. The V gene end was trimmed by 7 bases and the J gene end by 7 bases; junction bases not matched to a gene: 7. Germline-derived CDR1 and CDR2 are LNHDA and SQIVND (reference sequence). CDR3 residues: CASNADRGWNSPLHF. The CDR3 coding sequence is TGTGCCAGTAACGCGGACAGGGGGTGGAATTCACCCCTCCACTTT. The whole variable domain, remainder taken from reference TRBV19 and TRBJ1-6, is DGGITQSPKYLFRKEGQNVTLSCEQNLNHDAMYWYRQDPGQGLRLIYYSQIVNDFQKGDIAEGYSVSREKKESFPLTVTSAQKNPTAFYLCASNADRGWNSPLHFGNGTRLTVT.

The chain uses TRBV9 and TRBJ2-7, with 8 nucleotides matching TRBD2. Germline lookup yields CDR1 SGDLS and CDR2 YYNGEE. The V gene end was trimmed by 0 bases and the J gene end by 5 bases; junction bases not matched to a gene: 10. This CDR3 is 16 amino acids long. CDR3 sequence (DNA): TGTGCCAGCAGCGTAGGTTGGAGCGGGAGTACGGACGAGCAGTACTTC. Residues: CASSVGWSGSTDEQYF.

The chain uses TRBV30 and TRBJ2-7; D is undetermined. Germline V gene data show CDR1 as GTSNPN and CDR2 as SVGIG (reference sequence). V gave up 1 base and J gave up 9 bases, with 13 bases separating them. The CDR3 consists of 12 residues. DNA for the CDR3: TGTGCCTGGAGTGCCGCTGGAGAGGCGCAGTACTTC. Protein: CAWSAAGEAQYF.

V is TRBV27 and J is TRBJ1-2; perhaps TRBD1 as D (6 bases). Trimming left V 7 bases short and J 4 bases short, with 19 bases between. The CDR3 covers 15 residues. Germline V gene lookup returns CDR1 MNHEY and CDR2 SMNVEV (reference sequence). CDR3 coding DNA: TGTGCCAGCACTACCGGGACACTTGGTAGCTATGGCTACACCTTC. Translated: CASTTGTLGSYGYTF.

This sequence joins TRBV19 and TRBJ2-3; 9 bases match TRBD2. The germline gives CDR1 LNHDA, CDR2 SQIVND (reference sequence). CDR3 length equals 14 residues. Trimming took 5 bases from V and 4 from J; bases not matched to a gene: 4. CDR3 DNA sequence: TGTGCCAGTAGTCCCACTAGCGGGCCAGATACGCAGTATTTT. Encoded protein: CASSPTSGPDTQYF.

In nucleotides, the CDR3 is TGTGCCAGCAGCTTGTCGGTCCAAGATCAGTTCTTC. Amino acids: CASSLSVQDQFF. V usage is TRBV5-6 and J usage is TRBJ2-1, with D uncertain. The CDR3 has 12 residues. V lost 1 base and J 13 bases, leaving 12 bases between the germline ends. Per the germline V gene, CDR1 is SGHDT and CDR2 is YYEEEE.

The rearrangement links TRBV5-8 to TRBJ2-3; D gene ambiguous. Trimming pared 4 bases from V and 5 bases from J, leaving 5 bases between. CDR1 is SGHTS and CDR2 is YDEGEE in the germline V gene. There are 11 residues in the CDR3. Here the CDR3 DNA reads TGTGCCAGCAGCCCACAAGATACGCAGTATTTT. Translated, it gives CASSPQDTQYF.

This clone was picked up one time. The chain carries TRBV5-8 and TRBJ2-1; TRBD1 aligns across 10 bases. Germline loops: CDR1 SGHTS, CDR2 YDEGEE. There are 11 residues in the CDR3. V lost 5 bases to trimming and J lost 16 bases; unmatched junction nucleotides: 6. The CDR3 region is CASSQGTGEFF. The CDR3 region has the DNA TGTGCCAGCAGTCAGGGGACAGGGGAATTCTTC.

Note on this clone: Relative to the germline gene, one junction end is altered; a read error may explain this. V is TRBV13 and J is TRBJ1-5; 7 bases map to TRBD1. Germline CDR1 reads PRHDT; CDR2 reads FYEKMQ (reference sequence). CDR3 size: 16 residues. Here the CDR3 reads CASSLGGQASNQPQHF. The CDR3 DNA reads TGTGCCAGCAGCCTAGGAGGACAGGCTAGCAATCAGCCCCAGCATTTT.

The V call is TRBV2, the J call TRBJ1-2; TRBD1 agrees at 7 bases. CDR3 length equals 11 residues. Trimming removed 5 bases from V and 13 bases from J; junction bases left unmatched: 7. In germline, CDR1 is SNHLY, CDR2 FYNNEI. The CDR3 protein is CASSRQGVSTF. In DNA form, the CDR3 reads TGTGCCAGCAGTCGACAGGGAGTAAGCACCTTC.

The chain recombines TRBV28 with TRBJ1-6; the match to TRBD1 covers 9 bases. Germline trimming cut 6 bases from V and 9 bases from J; bases unmatched to any gene: 18. This CDR3 has 18 amino acids. CDR1 MDHEN and CDR2 SYDVKM come from the germline V gene. The CDR3 sequence is CASSSLGSGQGRSSPLHF. The CDR3 bases are TGTGCCAGCAGCTCCTTGGGTTCGGGACAGGGAAGGAGTTCACCCCTCCACTTT.

The rearrangement uses TRBV4-3 and TRBJ1-3; tentative D call: TRBD1 (6 bases). There are 15 residues in the CDR3. Per germline, CDR1 LGHNA and CDR2 YSLEER. The V end lost 11 bases, the J end lost 5 bases, and 22 bases lay between the germline ends. The CDR3 DNA reads TGCGCCGAGTCGCCTAAGGGGGACGAACGAAACACCATATATTTT. Amino acids: CAESPKGDERNTIYF.

The rearrangement joins TRBV6-6 to TRBJ2-2; 7 positions agree with TRBD1. The germline gives CDR1 MNHNY, CDR2 SVGAGI (reference sequence). The CDR3 extends over 15 amino acids. V lost 5 bases to trimming and J lost 3 bases; unmatched junction nucleotides: 6. DNA of the CDR3: TGTGCCAGCAGTCGACAGGGTTGGGACACCGGGGAGCTGTTTTTT. It translates to CASSRQGWDTGELFF.

Only a few counts were recorded for this clone. The chain employs TRBV2 and TRBJ2-2; TRBD1 aligns across 7 bases. CDR3 length equals 13 residues. The junction had 5 bases not matched to a gene; V was cut back by 7 bases and J by 6 bases. The V gene's germline CDR1 is SNHLY and CDR2 FYNNEI. CDR3 region: CASNRGMAGELFF. The CDR3 DNA is TGTGCCAGCAACAGGGGAATGGCCGGGGAGCTGTTTTTT.

This chain joins TRBV29-1 and TRBJ1-2; TRBD1 agrees at 7 bases. Trimming at V came to 6 bases and at J to 0 bases, leaving 16 bases not matched to a gene. This CDR3 spans 17 amino acids. Looked up from germline, CDR1 is SQVTM and CDR2 is ANQGSEA. CDR3 in DNA: TGCAGCGTGATTAGACCGGGACAGCAGTTAGCTAACTATGGCTACACCTTC. Translated: CSVIRPGQQLANYGYTF.

The genes are TRBV5-4 and TRBJ1-5; TRBD1 aligns across 8 bases. The length of the CDR3 is 14 residues. V was pared by 4 bases and J by 6 bases, with 6 bases of the junction left unmatched. Looked up from germline, CDR1 is SGHNT and CDR2 is YYREEE (reference sequence). The CDR3 nucleotides are TGTGCCAGCAGCCAACAGGGGGTGGGTCAGCCCCAGCATTTT. Translated: CASSQQGVGQPQHF.

V usage is TRBV7-8 and J usage is TRBJ1-1; 8 bases map to TRBD1. CDR3 length equals 16 residues. Germline values: CDR1 SGHVS, CDR2 FQNEAQ. V gave up 2 bases and J gave up 1 base; unmatched junction bases: 6. Written as DNA, the CDR3 is TGTGCCAGCAGCTTATACAGGGGGATGACGAACACTGAAGCTTTCTTT. Encoded protein: CASSLYRGMTNTEAFF.

This rearrangement joins TRBV7-2 to TRBJ2-1; D might be TRBD2 (6 bases). Trimming removed 1 base at V and 2 bases at J, with 9 bases between. There are 15 residues in the CDR3. Germline V gene lookup returns CDR1 SGHTA and CDR2 FQGNSA. The CDR3: CASSLERLAYNEQFF. CDR3 DNA sequence: TGTGCCAGCAGCTTAGAACGACTAGCCTACAATGAGCAGTTCTTC.

This chain connects TRBV7-9 to TRBJ2-3; no clear D. V was pared by 6 bases and J by 5 bases, with 9 bases between. CDR1 and CDR2 (germline): SEHNR, FQNEAQ (reference sequence). The CDR3 has 12 amino acids. CDR3 amino acids: CASRVVGDTQYF. The CDR3 nucleotides read TGTGCCAGCAGGGTGGTCGGAGATACGCAGTATTTT.

The J gene is TRBJ1-3, the V gene TRBV10-1; D unclear. The germline CDR1 and CDR2 sequences are WNHNN and SYGVQD (reference sequence). V lost 6 bases and J 2 bases, leaving 11 bases between the germline ends. The CDR3 loop spans 14 amino acids. This CDR3 reads CASSPSVAGNTIYF. In DNA form, the CDR3 reads TGCGCCAGCAGCCCCTCGGTAGCTGGAAACACCATATATTTT.

V is TRBV23-1 and J is TRBJ2-6, with TRBD1 as a possible D gene (5 bases). TRBV23-1 is an ORF, and what it does is uncertain. The CDR3 sequence is 18 residues long. The ends were cut back, 4 bases at V and 0 bases at J, with 16 bases in the middle. The CDR3 spells CASSLGTDRLSGANVLTF. In DNA form, the CDR3 reads TGCGCCAGCAGTCTCGGAACTGACAGACTCTCTGGGGCCAACGTCCTGACTTTC.

The V gene is TRBV10-3, the J gene TRBJ2-3; D gene unclear. Trimming cost V 4 bases and J 5 bases, with 13 bases left between them. Germline V CDR1 and CDR2: ENHRY, SYGVKD. The CDR3 covers 14 residues. The CDR3 DNA reads TGTGCCATCAGTGTTAGCTCAAGAGGAGATACGCAGTATTTT. This encodes CAISVSSRGDTQYF.